These 18 T cell receptor beta chains were sequenced from one sample in a study of blood T cell repertoires in COVID-19. This table comes from immunoSEQ multiplex PCR, and its TCRdb copy is limited to in-frame clones, with some not included. Of some 90,000 clones in the sample, approximately 82% were seen once. Material: peripheral blood. Receptors originate from a man between 65 and 85 years old with active or convalescent COVID-19.

This sequence joins TRBV7-2 and TRBJ1-2; no definite D call. The V gene's germline CDR1 is SGHTA and CDR2 FQGNSA. V lost 5 bases to trimming and J lost 2 bases, with 12 bases between them. This CDR3 is 14 amino acids long. The CDR3 DNA is TGTGCCAGCAGCCCCTCCGGGTTAAACTATGGCTACACCTTC. It translates to CASSPSGLNYGYTF.

The chain uses TRBV5-1 and TRBJ2-1; D might be TRBD1 (5 bases). This CDR3 has 17 residues. Per the germline V gene, CDR1 is SGHRS and CDR2 is YFSETQ. V was clipped by 6 bases and J by 0 bases, with 19 bases between them. As DNA, the CDR3 is TGCGCCAGCATGGGGCTCGACCGACCGAGCTCCTACAATGAGCAGTTCTTC. It specifies CASMGLDRPSSYNEQFF.

The V and J genes are TRBV19 and TRBJ2-3; perhaps TRBD2 as D (5 bases). This CDR3 comprises 15 residues. From germline, CDR1 is LNHDA and CDR2 SQIVND (reference sequence). Trimming left V 3 bases short and J 0 bases short, with 10 bases between. The CDR3 sequence: CASSIRGSSTDTQYF. CDR3 bases: TGTGCCAGTAGTATCCGGGGTTCAAGCACAGATACGCAGTATTTT. The whole variable domain, filled in from reference TRBV19 and TRBJ2-3, reads DGGITQSPKYLFRKEGQNVTLSCEQNLNHDAMYWYRQDPGQGLRLIYYSQIVNDFQKGDIAEGYSVSREKKESFPLTVTSAQKNPTAFYLCASSIRGSSTDTQYFGPGTRLTVL.

Turning to this clone: A much larger clone differs by one base, so this may be a read error. Additional DNA sequences in this sample encode the identical CDR3. The chain uses TRBV12-3 or TRBV12-4 and TRBJ1-1; possibly TRBD1 for D (5 bases). The V end was cut by 2 bases, the J end by 1 base, with 5 bases between. There are 13 residues in the CDR3. The CDR3 loop reads CASSLTGNTEAFF. CDR3 bases: TGTGCCAGCAGTTTAACAGGGAACACTGAAGCTTTCTTT.

This clone was recorded once. The genes are TRBV19 and TRBJ1-5; possibly TRBD1 for D (5 bases). The ends were cut back, 6 bases at V and 5 bases at J, with 17 bases in the middle. Per the germline V gene, CDR1 is LNHDA and CDR2 is SQIVND (reference sequence). The CDR3 runs 15 residues. The CDR3 DNA follows: TGTGCCAGTAGCCCAGGGTCGGGTGCCGATCAGCCCCAGCATTTT. Residues: CASSPGSGADQPQHF.

A single count supports this clone. The rearrangement uses TRBV3-1 (or the pseudogene TRBV3-2) and TRBJ1-6; tentatively, D is TRBD1 (5 bases). The V gene lost 3 bases and the J gene lost 11 bases, with 14 bases spanning the gap. The CDR3 runs to 14 residues. CDR1 is LGHDT and CDR2 is YNNKEL in the germline V gene (reference sequence). The CDR3 bases are TGTGCCAGCAGCCAGCCCTTCGGGGGGACACCCCTCCACTTT. Amino acids: CASSQPFGGTPLHF.

The chain recombines TRBV7-9 with TRBJ2-5, with D perhaps TRBD2 (6 bases). The CDR3 has 13 residues. Germline V gives CDR1 SEHNR, CDR2 FQNEAQ (reference sequence). V gave up 7 bases and J gave up 2 bases, with 11 bases separating them. This CDR3 is CASTRELQETQYF. The DNA for the CDR3 is TGTGCCAGCACCCGGGAGCTTCAAGAGACCCAGTACTTC.

This chain uses TRBV3-1 (or the pseudogene TRBV3-2) with TRBJ1-2; a weak D match, TRBD1 (5 bases). V was shortened by 4 bases and J by 3 bases, with 12 bases between the two germline ends. Germline CDR1 and CDR2: LGHDT and YNNKEL (reference sequence). This CDR3 has 14 residues. This CDR3 is CASSLKGGDYGYTF. The CDR3 DNA follows: TGTGCCAGCAGCCTGAAGGGAGGGGACTATGGCTACACCTTC.

The rearrangement joins TRBV7-9 to TRBJ1-1; D possibly corresponds to TRBD1 (6 bases). Germline V gene data show CDR1 as SEHNR and CDR2 as FQNEAQ (reference sequence). V was trimmed by 5 bases and J by 1 base, leaving 14 bases between them. CDR3 length equals 15 residues. The CDR3 protein is CASSVTGQPNTEAFF. The DNA for the CDR3 is TGTGCCAGCAGCGTTACCGGACAGCCGAACACTGAAGCTTTCTTT. Looking up the rest from reference TRBV7-9 and TRBJ1-1 gives the full variable domain: DTGVSQNPRHKITKRGQNVTFRCDPISEHNRLYWYRQTLGQGPEFLTYFQNEAQLEKSRLLSDRFSAERPKGSFSTLEIQRTEQGDSAMYLCASSVTGQPNTEAFFGQGTRLTVV.

This rearrangement joins TRBV3-1 (or the pseudogene TRBV3-2) to TRBJ2-1; 8 bases are a match to TRBD2. Trimming removed 1 base from V and 5 bases from J; junction bases left unmatched: 1. Germline-derived CDR1 and CDR2 are LGHDT and YNNKEL (reference sequence). CDR3 length: 14 amino acids. CDR3 nucleotide sequence: TGTGCCAGCAGCCAAGGACTAGCGCACAATGAGCAGTTCTTC. This encodes CASSQGLAHNEQFF.

A note on this clone: Relative to the germline gene, one junction end is altered; a read error may explain this. This sample includes further DNA sequences coding for the same CDR3. The genes are TRBV18 and TRBJ1-3; TRBD1 agrees at 7 bases. The CDR3 contains 14 residues. Germline lookup yields CDR1 KGHSH and CDR2 LQKENI. The DNA for the CDR3 is TGTGCCAGCTCGCCACAGGGGTCTGGAAACACCATATATTTT. Translation: CASSPQGSGNTIYF.

The rearrangement links TRBV12-3 or TRBV12-4 to TRBJ2-3; D is unclear. The CDR3 has 11 amino acids. Trimming stripped 8 bases from V and 7 bases from J, with 10 bases between. The CDR3 protein is CASPPRNTQYF. In DNA form, the CDR3 reads TGTGCCAGCCCGCCTAGAAATACGCAGTATTTT.

This chain uses TRBV6-2 or TRBV6-3 with TRBJ2-3; 8 bases are a match to TRBD2. The V gene end was trimmed by 4 bases and the J gene end by 3 bases; junction bases not matched to a gene: 9. Germline CDR1 reads MNHEY; CDR2 reads SVGEGT. This CDR3 has 16 residues. This CDR3 reads CASSWAGGGRTDTQYF. As DNA, the CDR3 is TGTGCCAGCAGTTGGGCCGGGGGGGGCCGAACAGATACGCAGTATTTT.

This clone showed up just a few times. The chain combines TRBV15 with TRBJ1-1; a weak D match, TRBD1 (5 bases). V lost 1 base, J lost 0 bases, and 12 bases lay in between. The germline V gene has CDR1 LNHNV and CDR2 YYDKDF (reference sequence). The CDR3 length is 16 residues. The CDR3 loop reads CATSRGRVGMNTEAFF. The CDR3 DNA reads TGTGCCACCAGCAGAGGCAGGGTAGGGATGAACACTGAAGCTTTCTTT.

Notes on this clone: In the same sample, other DNA sequences code for this CDR3. The chain carries TRBV3-1 (or the pseudogene TRBV3-2) and TRBJ2-1; D not certain. The CDR3 loop spans 12 amino acids. In germline, CDR1 is LGHDT, CDR2 YNNKEL (reference sequence). V lost 1 base, J lost 7 bases, and 5 bases lay in between. The CDR3 DNA sequence: TGTGCCAGCAGCCAAGGCGGTAATGAGCAGTTCTTC. This sequence encodes CASSQGGNEQFF.

The J gene is TRBJ2-1, the V gene TRBV4-3; the match to TRBD2 covers 10 bases. The ends lost 2 bases at V and 0 bases at J; junction bases unmatched: 7. The CDR3 loop spans 18 amino acids. The germline V gene encodes CDR1 LGHNA and CDR2 YSLEER. CDR3 coding DNA: TGCGCCAGCAGCCAACCTACTCCTAGCGGGGGCTCCTACAATGAGCAGTTCTTC. It translates to CASSQPTPSGGSYNEQFF.

This chain connects TRBV6-6 to TRBJ1-2; tentative D call: TRBD1 (5 bases). V was pared by 7 bases and J by 8 bases, with 26 bases between. CDR1 and CDR2 from the germline V gene are MNHNY and SVGAGI (reference sequence). This CDR3 contains 16 residues. CDR3 coding DNA: TGTGCCAGCACCCAAAGGGGCACAGTCGGAGTTGAGGGCTACACCTTC. Its protein product is CASTQRGTVGVEGYTF.

This rearrangement joins TRBV12-3 or TRBV12-4 to TRBJ1-2; D is unresolved. V lost 3 bases and J 9 bases, leaving 11 bases between the germline ends. The length of the CDR3 is 12 residues. The CDR3 nucleotides read TGTGCCAGCAGTTTTGGGCAGGCTCGCTACACCTTC. Translated: CASSFGQARYTF.